The rows below give T cell receptor beta chains drawn from one sample of a study of blood T cell repertoires in COVID-19. TCRdb's copy holds only in-frame clones and misses some; the assay was immunoSEQ multiplex PCR. This sample has some 300,000 clones, with over 75% found just once. Sequencing was carried out using PBMCs or T cells enriched from blood (not recorded which). The receptor source for this set is a young woman who had recovered from COVID-19. Both conserved end residues are part of each CDR3. D genes are given only for firm matches. Clone size appears in some rows only: once, few, many, or a class for an expanded clone.

j_call	clone_size	v_call	d_call	cdr3_nt	cdr3_aa
TRBJ1-5	once	TRBV19	TRBD1	TGTGCCAGTAGTACCGGGGGACAGTCCCCCCGTCAGCCCCAGCATTTT	CASSTGGQSPRQPQHF
TRBJ2-2	.	TRBV6-6	.	TGTGCCAGCAGTGCTACACAGGGCACCGGGGAGCTGTTTTTT	CASSATQGTGELFF
TRBJ2-1	.	TRBV6-1	TRBD2	TGTGCCAGCAGTGAAACAAGCGGACTAGCGTTCGAGCAGTTCTTC	CASSETSGLAFEQFF
TRBJ2-7	.	TRBV9	TRBD1	TGTGCCAGCAGCGTAGGACAGGGCCCCTACGAGCAGTACTTC	CASSVGQGPYEQYF
TRBJ2-3	.	TRBV6-4	TRBD2	TGTGCCAGCAGGGTACTAGCGGGGGGGCTCGGTACGCAGTATTTT	CASRVLAGGLGTQYF
TRBJ1-6	.	TRBV28	TRBD1	TGTGCCAGCAGTTCGTCCGGGACAGGGCAAATCTATAATTCACCCCTCCACTTT	CASSSSGTGQIYNSPLHF
TRBJ2-1	.	TRBV9	.	TGTGCCAGCAGCGGTAGCTATGAGCAGTTCTTC	CASSGSYEQFF
TRBJ1-5	.	TRBV11-2	.	TGTGCCAGCAGCTCCGGGGGAACTAATCAGCCCCAGCATTTT	CASSSGGTNQPQHF
TRBJ1-3	.	TRBV7-6	.	TGTGCCAGCAGCTTAGCGCAGGGTTCTGGAAACACCATATATTTT	CASSLAQGSGNTIYF
TRBJ2-1	.	TRBV3-1/TRBV3-2	TRBD1	TGTGCCAGCAGCCAGGGGGGACAGGGGAACTACAATGAGCAGTTCTTC	CASSQGGQGNYNEQFF
TRBJ2-3	.	TRBV6-4	TRBD2	TGTGCCAGCAGTGTAGCGGGGGCCAGCACAGATACGCAGTATTTT	CASSVAGASTDTQYF
TRBJ1-6	.	TRBV27	TRBD1	TGTGCCAGCAGTTGGGGACAGGGGGGTCTTTCACCCCTCCACTTT	CASSWGQGGLSPLHF
TRBJ1-5	.	TRBV2	.	TGTGCCAGCAGTGTCGCGGAGGTCAATCAGCCCCAGCATTTT	CASSVAEVNQPQHF
TRBJ1-4	.	TRBV19	.	TGTGCCAGTAGTATCTCCTCTGCGGCTCCGGGGGAAAAACTGTTTTTT	CASSISSAAPGEKLFF
TRBJ2-5	.	TRBV18	.	TGTGCCAGCTCACCGGCCCTAGAGGAGGAGACCCAGTACTTC	CASSPALEEETQYF
TRBJ1-2	.	TRBV19	TRBD1	TGTGCCAGTAGTCCACGTCCCGGGACAGGGTTAAGTAGGGGCTACACCTTC	CASSPRPGTGLSRGYTF
TRBJ2-7	few	TRBV27	.	TGTGCCAGCAGTTTAACGACAGCCTACGAGCAGTACTTC	CASSLTTAYEQYF
TRBJ1-3	.	TRBV4-1	.	TGCGCCAGCAGCCACAGGAGGCCGGGTACTTCTGGAAACACCATATATTTT	CASSHRRPGTSGNTIYF
TRBJ2-7	.	TRBV7-2	.	TGTGCCAGCAGCTTAGCGGGAGGGGGAGGCTACGAGCAGTACTTC	CASSLAGGGGYEQYF
TRBJ2-2	.	TRBV7-2	TRBD2	TGTGCCAGCAGCTTAGGGGGTAGCGGGGCGGGAACCGGGGAGCTGTTTTTT	CASSLGGSGAGTGELFF
TRBJ1-2	.	TRBV9	.	TGTGCCAGCAGCCCCCTGGACGGGGGTAATGACTATGGCTACACCTTC	CASSPLDGGNDYGYTF
TRBJ1-2	.	TRBV7-2	TRBD1	TGTGCCAGCAGCTTGGACCAGGGGGCGCGGGGCTACACCTTC	CASSLDQGARGYTF
TRBJ2-7	few	TRBV15	TRBD1	TGTGCCACCAGCTATTCGGGGACAGGCTCCTACGAGCAGTACTTC	CATSYSGTGSYEQYF
TRBJ1-1	few	TRBV4-1	.	TGCGCCAGCAGCCAATGGGGGGGGAGCACTGAAGCTTTCTTT	CASSQWGGSTEAFF